This T cell receptor beta chain derives from a study of shared clonotypes between healthy human individuals. This clone was seen more than once but under ten times. Antigen specificity is unknown. Whole-study findings and limits: In having few donors, the study represented limited genetic and exposure-history diversity.

It was CD45RO-negative cells, positively selected for CCR7, that made up naive CD8 cells, with terminally differentiated effector memory CD45RA+ cells excluded. Libraries were prepared by immunoSEQ multiplex PCR; TCRdb keeps only in-frame clonotypes and omits some of them. The sample gives nearly 2 million clones, approximately 95% of which show up once; roughly 1% is in the top ten. Trimming at V came to 4 bases and at J to 6 bases, leaving 5 bases not matched to a gene. The CDR3 has 13 residues. Germline V gene lookup returns CDR1 SGDLS and CDR2 YYNGEE. The chain carries TRBV9 and TRBJ1-2, with 8 bases aligning to TRBD1. The sequencing sample was made of naive CD8+ T cells sorted from blood. The sequence derives from a man between 18 and 29 years old in good health. The chain's CDR3 is CASSSSTGDGYTF. Here the CDR3 DNA reads TGTGCCAGCAGCTCATCGACAGGGGATGGCTACACCTTC. Looking up the rest from reference TRBV9 and TRBJ1-2 gives the full variable domain: DSGVTQTPKHLITATGQRVTLRCSPRSGDLSVYWYQQSLDQGLQFLIQYYNGEERAKGNILERFSAQQFPDLHSELNLSSLELGDSALYFCASSSSTGDGYTFGSGTRLTVV.